The 27 T cell receptor beta chains reported below all come from one sample, sequenced in a study of patients and donors after allogeneic stem cell transplantation (dated by TCRdb to 2019 to 2021). Libraries were made using RT-PCR. Sequenced using a NextSeq 550. TCRdb cleaned the public reads at Q25 with fastp, built clones with MiXCR and kept in-frame beta chains. One record per CDR3 amino acid sequence lists the most common genes and DNA. This sample gives about 90,000 distinct CDR3 sequences in total; roughly 43% of them show up just once. The ten largest make up approximately 66% of the sample. Sequenced sample: blood, either unsorted or a sorted T cell fraction (not recorded which). These receptor sequences come from a human donor who was either an allogeneic HSCT recipient or a stem cell or donor lymphocyte infusion donor (not recorded which). It is not recorded whose cells these are; they may come from a transplant donor.

The chain is built from TRBV11-2 and TRBJ2-3, with D hard to call. CDR3 length equals 14 residues. From germline, CDR1 is SGHAT and CDR2 FQNNGV. The V end lost 1 base, the J end lost 2 bases, and 7 bases lay between the germline ends. CDR3 protein: CASSLGATTDTQYF. CDR3 in DNA: TGTGCCAGCAGCTTAGGAGCTACCACAGATACGCAGTATTTT. Using reference TRBV11-2 and TRBJ2-3 for the parts outside the CDR3, the full variable domain is EAGVAQSPRYKIIEKRQSVAFWCNPISGHATLYWYQQILGQGPKLLIQFQNNGVVDDSQLPKDRFSAERLKGVDSTLKIQPAKLEDSAVYLCASSLGATTDTQYFGPGTRLTVL.

This clonotype occurred a few times. The V gene is TRBV29-1, the J gene TRBJ1-2; 8 bases fit TRBD1. V lost 6 bases, J lost 6 bases, and 6 bases stayed unmatched. The CDR3 spans 12 residues. The V gene's germline CDR1 is SQVTM and CDR2 ANQGSEA. CDR3 nucleotide sequence: TGCAGCGTGGACAGGGCTGGCGATGGCTACACCTTC. It encodes CSVDRAGDGYTF. Together with reference TRBV29-1 and TRBJ1-2, the CDR3 gives the full variable domain: SAVISQKPSRDICQRGTSLTIQCQVDSQVTMMFWYRQQPGQSLTLIATANQGSEATYESGFVIDKFPISRPNLTFSTLTVSNMSPEDSSIYLCSVDRAGDGYTFGSGTRLTVV.

The chain uses TRBV7-3 and TRBJ1-4, with a weak D call TRBD1 (6 bases). CDR3 size: 15 residues. Trimming pared 5 bases from V and 3 bases from J, leaving 13 bases between. In germline, CDR1 is SGHTA, CDR2 FQGTGA. This CDR3 is CASSQTGTPNEKLFF. As DNA, the CDR3 is TGTGCCAGCAGCCAAACAGGGACCCCTAATGAAAAACTGTTTTTT.

Only one count was recorded for this clonotype. The CDR3 DNA is TGTGCCACCAGCAGAGATATGGCGTCTAGCACAGATACGCAGTATTTT. It yields the protein CATSRDMASSTDTQYF. The chain recombines TRBV15 with TRBJ2-3; D is undetermined. The length of the CDR3 is 16 residues. V was shortened by 0 bases and J by 0 bases, with 10 bases between the two germline ends. The germline gives CDR1 LNHNV, CDR2 YYDKDF (reference sequence).

This CDR3 is CSVLLTGVSNQPQHF. CDR3 nucleotides: TGCAGTGTCTTGCTTACAGGGGTGAGCAATCAGCCCCAGCATTTT. The genes are TRBV20-1 and TRBJ1-5; TRBD1 aligns across 7 bases. The CDR3 runs 15 residues. J lost 1 base, V lost 7 bases, and 10 bases had no gene match. Per the germline V gene, CDR1 is DFQATT and CDR2 is SNEGSKA (reference sequence).

This clonotype came up a few times. V and J are TRBV7-8 and TRBJ1-1; TRBD1 matches 7 bases. This CDR3 spans 17 amino acids. Germline V lookup: CDR1 SGHVS, CDR2 FQNEAQ. With V trimmed by 5 bases and J by 0 bases, 12 bases remained unmatched. The CDR3 region is CASSKRTGSLMNTEAFF. For the CDR3, the DNA is TGTGCCAGCAGCAAAAGGACAGGTTCACTCATGAACACTGAAGCTTTCTTT.

Only a few counts were recorded for this clonotype. The chain couples TRBV27 to TRBJ1-5, with TRBD1 identical over 7 bases. Germline loops: CDR1 MNHEY, CDR2 SMNVEV (reference sequence). V shed 3 bases, J shed 6 bases, and the junction held 5 bases outside the gene matches. The CDR3 spans 14 residues. Here the CDR3 reads CASSFEAGGQPQHF. The CDR3 DNA sequence: TGTGCCAGCAGTTTCGAGGCAGGGGGTCAGCCCCAGCATTTT.

This clonotype has at least ten counts. The chain links TRBV3-1 to TRBJ1-1, with 7 bases fitting TRBD1. V shed 2 bases, J shed 6 bases, and the junction held 9 bases outside the gene matches. This CDR3 has 15 residues. Germline V CDR1 and CDR2: LGHDT, YNNKEL (reference sequence). The CDR3 loop is CASSQPGRQGPEAFF. CDR3 sequence (DNA): TGTGCCAGCAGCCAACCTGGACGACAGGGCCCTGAAGCTTTCTTT.

V is TRBV30 and J is TRBJ1-4, with a possible D match to TRBD1 (6 bases). Trimming removed 8 bases from V and 0 bases from J, with 16 bases in between. The CDR3 sequence is 15 residues long. Germline assignment: CDR1 GTSNPN and CDR2 SVGIG (reference sequence). The DNA of the CDR3 is TGTGCCGGGGACATGGATTTCGCAACTAATGAAAAACTGTTTTTT. Translated, it gives CAGDMDFATNEKLFF.

This clonotype has more than one count but fewer than ten. The chain couples TRBV4-3 to TRBJ1-1; the D gene is possibly TRBD1 (5 bases). Germline V gene sequence: CDR1 LGHNA, CDR2 YSLEER. The V gene lost 6 bases and the J gene lost 4 bases, with 18 bases spanning the gap. CDR3 length: 15 amino acids. The CDR3 sequence is CASRHLGGLGTEAFF. As DNA, the CDR3 is TGCGCCAGCAGACACCTCGGGGGATTAGGCACTGAAGCTTTCTTT.

This clonotype was detected a few times. The V gene is TRBV28, the J gene TRBJ1-5, with 7 bases that match TRBD1. The V and J ends lost 6 bases and 2 bases, in that order; junction bases with no gene match: 4. Germline CDR1 reads MDHEN; CDR2 reads SYDVKM. The CDR3 sequence is 14 residues long. DNA for the CDR3: TGTGCCAGCAGGAGGGGGCTCGGCAATCAGCCCCAGCATTTT. Translation: CASRRGLGNQPQHF.

The genes are TRBV12-3 or TRBV12-4 and TRBJ2-7; D uncertain. Trimming removed 6 bases at V and 4 bases at J, with 4 bases between. This CDR3 region has 10 residues. The CDR3 protein is CASSRYEQYF. In DNA form, the CDR3 reads TGTGCCAGCAGCCGGTACGAGCAGTACTTC.

The chain recombines TRBV10-3 with TRBJ1-4; weak D call: TRBD1 (6 bases). The ends were cut back, 6 bases at V and 2 bases at J, with 7 bases in the middle. The CDR3 has 13 residues. From germline, CDR1 is ENHRY and CDR2 SYGVKD. The CDR3 region has the DNA TGTGCCATCAGACAGGGTACTAATGAAAAACTGTTTTTT. The encoded protein is CAIRQGTNEKLFF.

This clonotype was recorded a few times. The genes are TRBV5-1 and TRBJ2-3, with 7 bases aligning to TRBD1. Germline V gives CDR1 SGHRS, CDR2 YFSETQ. The CDR3 length is 15 residues. With V trimmed by 0 bases and J by 5 bases, 6 bases remained unmatched. The CDR3 DNA reads as TGCGCCAGCAGCTTGGGACAGGGAGAAGGAGATACGCAGTATTTT. This gives the protein CASSLGQGEGDTQYF.

This rearrangement joins TRBV9 to TRBJ1-2, with TRBD1 matching over 9 bases. Germline CDR1 reads SGDLS; CDR2 reads YYNGEE. The junction had 1 base not matched to a gene; V was cut back by 0 bases and J by 4 bases. CDR3 length: 14 residues. The CDR3 DNA follows: TGTGCCAGCAGCGTAGGACAGGGGGTCTATGGCTACACCTTC. Translating it yields CASSVGQGVYGYTF.

This clonotype was found a few times. This chain links TRBV27 with TRBJ1-6; 7 positions agree with TRBD1. The CDR3 spans 16 residues. J was trimmed by 5 bases and V by 4 bases; bases with no gene match: 8. Germline V gives CDR1 MNHEY, CDR2 SMNVEV (reference sequence). The CDR3 DNA reads as TGTGCCAGCAGTTCAACAGGGGAAAGGAATAATTCACCCCTCCACTTT. Protein: CASSSTGERNNSPLHF.

This chain uses TRBV2 with TRBJ1-1; 9 bases map to TRBD1. Germline CDR1 is SNHLY and CDR2 is FYNNEI. There are 18 residues in the CDR3. Trimming took 4 bases from V and 0 from J; bases not matched to a gene: 12. The CDR3 here is CASSGEGTGLGVNTEAFF. CDR3 nucleotides: TGTGCCAGCAGTGGGGAAGGGACAGGGCTGGGGGTGAACACTGAAGCTTTCTTT.

This clonotype was seen a single time. The chain employs TRBV12-3 or TRBV12-4 and TRBJ1-4; unclear D gene. This CDR3 region has 13 residues. V lost 6 bases to trimming and J lost 4 bases, with 9 bases between them. DNA for the CDR3: TGTGCCAGCAGAAAGGAATATAATGAAAAACTGTTTTTT. Residues: CASRKEYNEKLFF.

This clonotype was seen at least ten times. V is TRBV12-3 or TRBV12-4 and J is TRBJ1-2; D is perhaps TRBD1 (6 bases). This CDR3 has 15 residues. V gave up 7 bases and J gave up 8 bases, with 23 bases separating them. CDR3 loop: CASTLNRDSLYGYTF. CDR3 sequence (DNA): TGTGCCAGCACCCTTAACAGGGATAGTCTCTACGGCTACACCTTC.

This sequence joins TRBV28 and TRBJ2-7; TRBD2 aligns across 12 bases. The germline CDR1 and CDR2 sequences are MDHEN and SYDVKM. V dropped 7 bases and J dropped 6; count of bases not matched to a gene: 7. This CDR3 is built from 14 residues. The CDR3 is CASTKTSGSFEQYF. CDR3 coding DNA: TGTGCCAGCACAAAGACTAGCGGGAGCTTCGAGCAGTACTTC.

A few counts support this clonotype. The rearrangement links TRBV6-5 to TRBJ1-2; no firm D call. Germline V gene data show CDR1 as MNHEY and CDR2 as SVGAGI. Trimming cost V 7 bases and J 0 bases, with 12 bases left between them. The CDR3 consists of 14 residues. CDR3 protein: CASNLDGANYGYTF. The DNA of the CDR3 is TGTGCCAGCAATTTGGACGGGGCTAACTATGGCTACACCTTC.

This clonotype turned up a few times. The chain carries TRBV7-2 and TRBJ1-2; 9 bases fit TRBD1. The germline V gene encodes CDR1 SGHTA and CDR2 FQGNSA. The CDR3 has 15 amino acids. Trimming took 5 bases from V and 4 from J; bases not matched to a gene: 8. Here the CDR3 DNA reads TGTGCCAGCAGCCTACCGGGACAGGGAAGCTATGGCTACACCTTC. Translated: CASSLPGQGSYGYTF.

This clonotype was seen only a few times. This rearrangement joins TRBV4-3 to TRBJ1-2; TRBD1 might be the D (6 bases). The germline gives CDR1 LGHNA, CDR2 YSLEER. This CDR3 is built from 15 residues. The ends were cut back, 4 bases at V and 3 bases at J, with 15 bases in the middle. CDR3 sequence (DNA): TGCGCCAGCAGCCCGGAGGACAGAATGTACTATGGCTACACCTTC. Its protein is CASSPEDRMYYGYTF.

A note on this clonotype: Given the absence of the conserved phenylalanine or tryptophan at the CDR3 end, a read error is likely. For the CDR3, the DNA is TGTGCCAGCACCAACAGCCGCCTGGGTGAAAAACTGTTTTAT. Translated, it gives CASTNSRLGEKLFY. The gene calls are TRBV12-3 or TRBV12-4 and TRBJ1-4; D gene unclear. The CDR3 runs 14 residues. The V gene lost 7 bases and the J gene lost 7 bases, with 16 bases spanning the gap.

The count of this clonotype is one. This chain joins TRBV5-1 and TRBJ2-7; 7 bases map to TRBD1. In germline, CDR1 is SGHRS, CDR2 YFSETQ. The CDR3 has 17 amino acids. Losses at the gene ends were 2 bases for V and 1 base for J; bases not matched to a gene: 12. The CDR3 DNA sequence: TGCGCCAGCAGCTTCCCAAGACAGGGTTCGCTTTCCTACGAGCAGTACTTC. This gives the protein CASSFPRQGSLSYEQYF. The full variable domain, completed using reference TRBV5-1 and TRBJ2-7, is KAGVTQTPRYLIKTRGQQVTLSCSPISGHRSVSWYQQTPGQGLQFLFEYFSETQRNKGNFPGRFSGRQFSNSRSEMNVSTLELGDSALYLCASSFPRQGSLSYEQYFGPGTRLTVT.

The V call is TRBV7-9, the J call TRBJ1-4, with 7 bases identical to TRBD1. Trimming cost V 6 bases and J 0 bases; bases outside gene matches: 10. CDR3 length: 17 residues. The germline V gene encodes CDR1 SEHNR and CDR2 FQNEAQ (reference sequence). CDR3 in amino acids: CASSPQQGSSTNEKLFF. The DNA for the CDR3 is TGTGCCAGCAGTCCTCAACAGGGGTCTTCAACTAATGAAAAACTGTTTTTT.

This clonotype has more than one count but fewer than ten. This chain links TRBV12-3 or TRBV12-4 with TRBJ1-1; TRBD1 might be the D (6 bases). The CDR3 is 13 amino acids. The V and J ends lost 6 bases and 3 bases respectively, with 11 bases between them. The CDR3 DNA follows: TGTGCCAGCAGGTCTACAGGGTACACTGAAGCTTTCTTT. It is translated as CASRSTGYTEAFF.